This entry lists 9 T cell receptor beta chains sequenced from one sample in a study of persistence of HIV-infected CD4 T cells. Lysates of CMV-infected fibroblasts at 10 ug/mL stimulated these cells. Sorted nonresponding memory CD4+ T cells were CD40L-negative, CD69-negative, CD45RO-high. These receptors have no identified antigens. This was the immunoSEQ version 4 assay in survey mode. Generated by immunoSEQ multiplex PCR, the TCRdb table keeps only in-frame clones and is missing some. The sample lists 50,000 or so clones; around 75% were seen once. Sequencing used CD4+ T cells sorted from PBMCs after approximately 19-hour stimulation, obtained from a patient who received antiretroviral therapy. The receptors come from an adult man with HIV who was CMV-seropositive.

This clone was recorded a few times. The rearrangement uses TRBV3-1 (or the pseudogene TRBV3-2) and TRBJ1-1; D ambiguous. V was shortened by 6 bases and J by 4 bases, with 12 bases between the two germline ends. The length of the CDR3 is 13 residues. Germline V gene sequence: CDR1 LGHDT, CDR2 YNNKEL (reference sequence). The DNA of the CDR3 is TGTGCCAGCAGTCTATTGACTGGCACTGAAGCTTTCTTT. This encodes CASSLLTGTEAFF.

The V call is TRBV6-2 or TRBV6-3, the J call TRBJ2-2; 9 nucleotides line up with TRBD2. Per the germline V gene, CDR1 is MNHEY and CDR2 is SVGEGT. With 5 bases clipped from V and 0 bases from J, the junction kept 7 bases outside the gene matches. The CDR3 covers 17 residues. The CDR3 bases are TGTGCCAGCAGTCCACTAGCGGGTAACGCGAACACCGGGGAGCTGTTTTTT. Residues: CASSPLAGNANTGELFF.

The V gene is TRBV7-9, the J gene TRBJ2-7; possibly TRBD1 for D (6 bases). Trimming left V 6 bases short and J 6 bases short, with 12 bases between. Germline CDR1 reads SEHNR; CDR2 reads FQNEAQ (reference sequence). CDR3 size: 12 residues. CDR3 amino acids: CASRLQGTEQYF. The CDR3 nucleotides read TGTGCCAGCAGGTTACAGGGTACCGAGCAGTACTTC.

The CDR3 DNA follows: TGTGCCAGCACCACGGGGTACAATGAGCAGTTCTTC. Its protein product is CASTTGYNEQFF. The J gene is TRBJ2-1, the V gene TRBV7-9; a possible D gene is TRBD2 (5 bases). This CDR3 comprises 12 residues. V lost 7 bases and J lost 4, with 8 bases in between. Germline assignment: CDR1 SEHNR and CDR2 FQNEAQ (reference sequence).

J is TRBJ1-1 and V is TRBV29-1; D not resolved. In germline, CDR1 is SQVTM, CDR2 ANQGSEA. CDR3 length: 13 residues. V was shortened by 6 bases and J by 0 bases, with 11 bases between the two germline ends. The DNA for the CDR3 is TGCAGCGTCGACCGCGCGGTGAACACTGAAGCTTTCTTT. It is translated as CSVDRAVNTEAFF. Together with reference TRBV29-1 and TRBJ1-1, the CDR3 gives the full variable domain: SAVISQKPSRDICQRGTSLTIQCQVDSQVTMMFWYRQQPGQSLTLIATANQGSEATYESGFVIDKFPISRPNLTFSTLTVSNMSPEDSSIYLCSVDRAVNTEAFFGQGTRLTVV.

The chain is built from TRBV6-6 and TRBJ2-7; D not resolved. The CDR3 length is 11 residues. V gave up 6 bases and J gave up 4 bases, with 7 bases separating them. Per the germline V gene, CDR1 is MNHNY and CDR2 is SVGAGI (reference sequence). The DNA of the CDR3 is TGTGCCAGCAGCCAAAGATACGAGCAGTACTTC. Translated: CASSQRYEQYF.

The chain couples TRBV11-1 to TRBJ2-3, with 12 positions matching TRBD2. J gave up 9 bases and V 4 bases, and 8 bases lay outside the gene matches. Germline V lookup: CDR1 SGHAT, CDR2 FQDESV (reference sequence). This CDR3 has 15 residues. CDR3 loop: CASSSLAGGGATQYF. As DNA, the CDR3 is TGTGCCAGCAGCTCACTAGCGGGGGGTGGGGCCACGCAGTATTTT.

The rearrangement links TRBV15 to TRBJ2-7, with D uncertain. CDR1 and CDR2 (germline): LNHNV, YYDKDF (reference sequence). The CDR3 has 16 amino acids. Trimming pared 5 bases from V and 0 bases from J, leaving 17 bases between. In DNA form, the CDR3 reads TGTGCCACCAGCGATCCCGCCCGCTCCCTCTCCTACGAGCAGTACTTC. This translates into CATSDPARSLSYEQYF.

In this sample, this clone is medium-sized. The chain carries TRBV19 and TRBJ1-6; weak D call: TRBD1 (6 bases). CDR3 length equals 14 residues. The germline CDR1 and CDR2 sequences are LNHDA and SQIVND (reference sequence). V lost 8 bases to trimming and J lost 9 bases, with 17 bases between them. CDR3 region: CASLGQPMGSPLHF. The CDR3 DNA is TGTGCCAGTCTTGGACAGCCTATGGGTTCACCCCTCCACTTT.